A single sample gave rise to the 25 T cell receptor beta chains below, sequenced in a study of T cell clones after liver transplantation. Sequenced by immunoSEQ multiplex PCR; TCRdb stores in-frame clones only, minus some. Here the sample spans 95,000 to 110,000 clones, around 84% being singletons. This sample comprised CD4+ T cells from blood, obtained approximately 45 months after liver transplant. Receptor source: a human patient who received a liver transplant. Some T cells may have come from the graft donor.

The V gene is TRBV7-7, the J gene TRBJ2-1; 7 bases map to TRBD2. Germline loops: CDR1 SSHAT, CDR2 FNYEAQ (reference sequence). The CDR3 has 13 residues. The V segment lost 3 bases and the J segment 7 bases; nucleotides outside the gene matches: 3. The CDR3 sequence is CASSFAGGNEQFF. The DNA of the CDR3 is TGTGCCAGCAGCTTCGCCGGGGGGAATGAGCAGTTCTTC.

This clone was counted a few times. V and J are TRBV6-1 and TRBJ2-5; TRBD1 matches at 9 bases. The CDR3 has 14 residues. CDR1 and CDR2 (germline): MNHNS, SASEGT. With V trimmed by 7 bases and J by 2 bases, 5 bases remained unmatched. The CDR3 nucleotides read TGTGCCAGCACGAGGGGACAGGGTCAAGAGACCCAGTACTTC. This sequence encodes CASTRGQGQETQYF.

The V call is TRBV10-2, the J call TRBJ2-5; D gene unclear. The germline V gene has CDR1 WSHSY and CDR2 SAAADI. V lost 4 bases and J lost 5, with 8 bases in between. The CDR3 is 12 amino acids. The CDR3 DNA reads TGCGCCAGCAGTGCCCAAGGCGAGACCCAGTACTTC. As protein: CASSAQGETQYF.

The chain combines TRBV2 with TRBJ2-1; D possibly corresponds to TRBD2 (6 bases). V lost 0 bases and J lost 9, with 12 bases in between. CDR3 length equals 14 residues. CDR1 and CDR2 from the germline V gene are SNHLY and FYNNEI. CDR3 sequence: CASSEAIGGSEQFF. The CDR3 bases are TGTGCCAGCAGTGAAGCGATCGGGGGAAGTGAGCAGTTCTTC.

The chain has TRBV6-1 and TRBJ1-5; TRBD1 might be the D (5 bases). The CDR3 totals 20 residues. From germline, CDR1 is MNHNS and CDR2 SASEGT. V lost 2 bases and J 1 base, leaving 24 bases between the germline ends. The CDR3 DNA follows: TGTGCCAGCAGTGAATACTCTAAACCCCAGGGTCACGTAAGCAATCAGCCCCAGCATTTT. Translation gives CASSEYSKPQGHVSNQPQHF.

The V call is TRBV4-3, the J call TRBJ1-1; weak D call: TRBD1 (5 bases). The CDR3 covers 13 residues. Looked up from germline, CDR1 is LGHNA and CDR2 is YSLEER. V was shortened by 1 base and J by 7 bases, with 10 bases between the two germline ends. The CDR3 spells CASSQAYGGEAFF. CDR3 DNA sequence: TGCGCCAGCAGCCAAGCTTATGGGGGTGAAGCTTTCTTT.

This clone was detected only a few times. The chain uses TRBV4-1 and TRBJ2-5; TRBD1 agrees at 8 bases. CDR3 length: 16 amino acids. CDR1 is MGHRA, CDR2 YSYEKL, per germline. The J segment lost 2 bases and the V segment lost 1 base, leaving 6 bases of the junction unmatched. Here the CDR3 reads CASSQGDRWGQETQYF. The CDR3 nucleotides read TGCGCCAGCAGCCAAGGGGACAGGTGGGGTCAAGAGACCCAGTACTTC.

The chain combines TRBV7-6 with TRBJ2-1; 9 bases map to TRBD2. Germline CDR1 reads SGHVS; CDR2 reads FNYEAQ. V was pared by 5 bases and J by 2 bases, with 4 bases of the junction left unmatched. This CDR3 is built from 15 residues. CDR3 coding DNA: TGTGCCAGCAGCATTGGGACTAGCACCTACAATGAGCAGTTCTTC. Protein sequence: CASSIGTSTYNEQFF.

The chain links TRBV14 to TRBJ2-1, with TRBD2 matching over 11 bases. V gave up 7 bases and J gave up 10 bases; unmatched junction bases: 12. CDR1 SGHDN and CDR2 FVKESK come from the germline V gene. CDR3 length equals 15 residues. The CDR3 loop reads CASNLAGGTPGEQFF. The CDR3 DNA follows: TGTGCCAGCAACCTAGCGGGAGGAACCCCCGGGGAGCAGTTCTTC.

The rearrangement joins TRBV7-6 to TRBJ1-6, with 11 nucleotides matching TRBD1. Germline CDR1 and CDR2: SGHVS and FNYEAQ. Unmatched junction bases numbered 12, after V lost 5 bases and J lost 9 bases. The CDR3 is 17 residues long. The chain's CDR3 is CASSPELGGQGVSPLHF. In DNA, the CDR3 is TGTGCCAGCAGCCCAGAACTTGGGGGACAGGGGGTTTCACCCCTCCACTTT.

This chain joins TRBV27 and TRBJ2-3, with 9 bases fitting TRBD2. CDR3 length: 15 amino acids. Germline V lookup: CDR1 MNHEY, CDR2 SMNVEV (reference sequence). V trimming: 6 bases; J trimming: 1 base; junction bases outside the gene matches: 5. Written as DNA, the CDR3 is TGTGCCAGCAGCCCAGCGGGGGGACGCACAGATACGCAGTATTTT. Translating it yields CASSPAGGRTDTQYF.

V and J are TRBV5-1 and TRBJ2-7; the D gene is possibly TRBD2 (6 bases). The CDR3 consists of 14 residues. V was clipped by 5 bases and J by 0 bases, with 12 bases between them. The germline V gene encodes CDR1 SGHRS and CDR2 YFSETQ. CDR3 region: CASSGAGSSYEQYF. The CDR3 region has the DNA TGCGCCAGCAGTGGGGCGGGGAGCTCCTACGAGCAGTACTTC.

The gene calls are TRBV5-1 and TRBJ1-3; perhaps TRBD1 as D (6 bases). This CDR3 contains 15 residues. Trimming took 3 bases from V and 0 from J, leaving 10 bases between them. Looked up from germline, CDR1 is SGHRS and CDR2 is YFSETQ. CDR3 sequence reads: CASSSSRGSGNTIYF. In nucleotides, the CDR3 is TGCGCCAGCAGCTCTTCCAGGGGCTCTGGAAACACCATATATTTT.

The chain's CDR3 is CSLGLARGGSEQFF. In DNA, the CDR3 is TGCAGCCTGGGGCTAGCCCGGGGAGGGAGTGAGCAGTTCTTC. The gene calls are TRBV29-1 and TRBJ2-1; 7 positions match TRBD2. The ends lost 8 bases at V and 9 bases at J; junction bases unmatched: 16. The CDR3 consists of 14 residues. The V gene's germline CDR1 is SQVTM and CDR2 ANQGSEA.

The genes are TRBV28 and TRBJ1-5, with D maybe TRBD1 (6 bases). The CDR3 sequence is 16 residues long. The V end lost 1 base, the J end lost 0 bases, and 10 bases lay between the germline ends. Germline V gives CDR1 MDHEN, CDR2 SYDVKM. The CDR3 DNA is TGTGCCAGCAGTTTATTACCCAGGGGTAGCAATCAGCCCCAGCATTTT. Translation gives CASSLLPRGSNQPQHF.

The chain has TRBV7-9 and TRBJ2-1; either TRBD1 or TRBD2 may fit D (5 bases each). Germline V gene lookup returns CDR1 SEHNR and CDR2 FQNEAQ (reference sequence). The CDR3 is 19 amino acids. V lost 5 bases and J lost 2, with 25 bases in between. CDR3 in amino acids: CASSKTRVVGGRTYNEQFF. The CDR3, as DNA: TGTGCCAGCAGCAAAACACGGGTAGTTGGGGGTAGAACCTACAATGAGCAGTTCTTC.

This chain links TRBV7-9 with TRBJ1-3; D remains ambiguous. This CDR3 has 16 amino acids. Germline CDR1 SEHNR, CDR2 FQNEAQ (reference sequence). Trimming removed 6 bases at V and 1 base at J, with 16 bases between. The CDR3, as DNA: TGTGCCAGCAGGGGCCGGTGGGCCCCTTCTGGAAACACCATATATTTT. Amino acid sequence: CASRGRWAPSGNTIYF.

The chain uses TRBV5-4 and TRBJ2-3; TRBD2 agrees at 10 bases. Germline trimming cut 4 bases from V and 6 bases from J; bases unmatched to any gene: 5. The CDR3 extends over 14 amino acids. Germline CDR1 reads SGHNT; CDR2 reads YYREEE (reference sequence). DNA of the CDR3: TGTGCCAGCAGCGGGAGCGGGGGGGCGGATACGCAGTATTTT. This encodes CASSGSGGADTQYF. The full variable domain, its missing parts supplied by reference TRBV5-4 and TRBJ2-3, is ETGVTQSPTHLIKTRGQQVTLRCSSQSGHNTVSWYQQALGQGPQFIFQYYREEENGRGNFPPRFSGLQFPNYSSELNVNALELDDSALYLCASSGSGGADTQYFGPGTRLTVL.

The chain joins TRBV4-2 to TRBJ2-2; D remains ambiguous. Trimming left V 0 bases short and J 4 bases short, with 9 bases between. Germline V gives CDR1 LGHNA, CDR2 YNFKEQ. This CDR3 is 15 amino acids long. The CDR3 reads CASSQEKRSTGELFF. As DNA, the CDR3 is TGTGCCAGCAGCCAAGAGAAACGGAGCACCGGGGAGCTGTTTTTT.

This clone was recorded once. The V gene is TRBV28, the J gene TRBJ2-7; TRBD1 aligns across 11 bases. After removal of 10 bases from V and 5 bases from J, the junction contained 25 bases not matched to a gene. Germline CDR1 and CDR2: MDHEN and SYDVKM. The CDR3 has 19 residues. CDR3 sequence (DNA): TGTGCCACCCAATTACTGTCAGGGACAGGGGGACTCGGCGGCCACGAGCAGTACTTC. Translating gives CATQLLSGTGGLGGHEQYF. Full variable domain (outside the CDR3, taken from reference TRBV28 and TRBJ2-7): DVKVTQSSRYLVKRTGEKVFLECVQDMDHENMFWYRQDPGLGLRLIYFSYDVKMKEKGDIPEGYSVSREKKERFSLILESASTNQTSMYLCATQLLSGTGGLGGHEQYFGPGTRLTVT.

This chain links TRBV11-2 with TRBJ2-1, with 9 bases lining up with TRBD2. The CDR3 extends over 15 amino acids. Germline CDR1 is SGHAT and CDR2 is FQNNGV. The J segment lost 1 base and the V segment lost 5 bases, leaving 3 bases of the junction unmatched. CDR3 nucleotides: TGTGCCAGCAGCCTTAGCGGGAGTTCCTACAATGAGCAGTTCTTC. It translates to CASSLSGSSYNEQFF.

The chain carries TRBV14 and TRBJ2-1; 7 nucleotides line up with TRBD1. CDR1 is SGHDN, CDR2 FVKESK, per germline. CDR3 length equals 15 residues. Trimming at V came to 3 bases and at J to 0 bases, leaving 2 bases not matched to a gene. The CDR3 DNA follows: TGTGCCAGCAGCCACAGGGGGAGCTCCTACAATGAGCAGTTCTTC. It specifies CASSHRGSSYNEQFF.

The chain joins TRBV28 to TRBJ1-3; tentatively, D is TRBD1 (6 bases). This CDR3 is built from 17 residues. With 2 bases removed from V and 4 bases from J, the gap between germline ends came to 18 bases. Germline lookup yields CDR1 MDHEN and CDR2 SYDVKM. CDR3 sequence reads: CASSLAGERGAGNTIYF. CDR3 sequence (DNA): TGTGCCAGCAGTTTAGCGGGGGAGAGGGGGGCCGGAAACACCATATATTTT.

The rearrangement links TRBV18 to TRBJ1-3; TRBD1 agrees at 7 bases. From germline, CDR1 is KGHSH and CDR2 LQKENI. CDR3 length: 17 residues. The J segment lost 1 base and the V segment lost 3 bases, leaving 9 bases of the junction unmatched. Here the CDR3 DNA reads TGTGCCAGCTCACCGACCTCGCCGACAGGGTCTGGAAACACCATATATTTT. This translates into CASSPTSPTGSGNTIYF.

Here the CDR3 reads CASSFLGTDTQYF. The DNA of the CDR3 is TGCGCCAGCAGCTTTTTGGGCACAGATACGCAGTATTTT. The chain joins TRBV5-1 to TRBJ2-3; the D is unclear. This CDR3 contains 13 residues. Germline values: CDR1 SGHRS, CDR2 YFSETQ. Trimming stripped 2 bases from V and 1 base from J, with 5 bases between.